The sequence of this T cell receptor (beta chain) was determined in a study of blood T cells in healthy people across ages (dated by TCRdb to about 2015). For the wider study: In model experiments, roughly one uniquely barcoded TCR beta cDNA molecule per two T cells was captured by template switching. Four age groups were formed from the donors: young (average approximately 15 years), middle-aged (roughly 38), aged (approximately 60) and long-lived (approximately 80). To avoid experimental bias, donors of different ages were randomly spread across the sequencing lanes. Age-related changes in TCR beta repertoire diversity were measured in the study by deep sequencing normalized with unique cDNA molecular identifiers. Two additional independent replicas of 1 million unique cDNA reads from the same blood draw were analyzed for two donors (one aged 18 to 30 and one aged 80 or older). The investigation overall reported the following: Observed TCR beta diversity correlated strongly with the percentage of naive T cells measured by flow cytometry. Estimates of total diversity based on one million sequenced T cells were regarded as lower bounds and as underestimates. As age increased, observed TCR beta diversity per million T cells dropped in a roughly linear way, and a significant reduction was already evident by age about 36. Donor CMV infection status was unknown, potentially confounding age-related changes in expanded clonotypes. Because profiling used bulk unsorted PBMCs, naive and antigen-experienced compartments could not be compared conclusively. Compared with the aged group, the long-lived group had more naive CD4+ T cells, fewer expanded clones and increased TCR diversity, a pattern suggesting age selection.

The CDR3 has 13 amino acids, counting the end cysteine and phenylalanine. Kept here is only the CDR3 DNA, which spans 39 bases and is read in frame from base 1. In the germline V gene (reference sequence), CDR1 corresponds to SEHNR and CDR2 to FQNEAQ. This clonotype appeared a few times. Its recognized antigen is unknown. A junction boundary mismatches the germline segment, possibly from a read error. The library was prepared using 5' RACE. The run used an Illumina HiSeq 2500. A second roughly 6 to 11 cycle PCR used a sample-barcoded 5' primer and a J-beta primer mix. A template-switch 5' adaptor carrying 12 random nucleotides introduced a unique molecular identifier onto each TCR beta cDNA molecule. Each sample yielded at least 3 million CDR3-containing paired-end reads. First-strand cDNA synthesis was performed from all RNA using the Mint cDNA synthesis kit, with priming by a TRBC-specific oligonucleotide. All cDNA was treated with uracil-DNA glycosylase and then went through a first 18-cycle PCR with the universal primers M1SS and BC2_uni_R. The study's own analysis went as follows. Normalization of each sample was performed by random selection of 1 million high-quality reads, each carrying a distinct molecular identifier. Reads with shared molecular identifiers were discarded instead of being binned into consensus sequences. CDR3 identification, clonotype clustering and error correction used MiTCR with a Q25 quality threshold and the strictest error-elimination algorithm. A nonparametric unseen species model with Euler transformation was used to estimate lower-bound total TCR beta diversity. TCRdb reran the public reads through fastp at Q25 and MiXCR, keeping productive beta chains. Merged by CDR3 protein, the rows form single entries marked with the most common genes and DNA. V and J calls and clone size were set by TCRdb, not the authors. The sample records some 1.5 million distinct CDR3 sequences, under 55% of which are singletons. The ten largest clones add up to around 4% of the sample.

Donors were about 36 systemically healthy Caucasian individuals from Russia aged roughly 6 to 100 years. Each donor gave approximately 9.3 milliliters of peripheral blood, collected into EDTA-treated Vacutainer tubes. PBMCs were isolated by Ficoll-Paque density-gradient centrifugation, with at least 7 million obtained per sample. Trizol reagent was used to extract total RNA from the PBMCs, yielding at least 5 micrograms per sample. The percentages of naive CD45RAhigh/CD27high T cells were determined by flow cytometry on a PBMC aliquot from every donor. The chain joins TRBV7-9 to TRBJ2-1; TRBD2 could be the D gene, as 7 bases match. The source is a woman aged 18-35 years in good health. Sample: blood. Here the CDR3 is given as CAGSPRGGYEQFF. The nucleotide sequence is given as TGTGCCGGCAGCCCTAGGGGGGGGTATGAGCAGTTCTTC.